These 10 T cell receptor beta chains came from one sample sequenced in a study of CD8+ T cells in alopecia areata. cDNA serving as the sequencing template came from extracted, reverse transcribed RNA. Using immunoSEQ multiplex PCR, the repertoire was profiled, and TCRdb retains in-frame clones only, with some absent. The sample includes approximately 180,000 clones, just under 65% seen only once; the top ten take 1.3%. The treatment: oral pan-JAK inhibitor, 5-10 mg twice daily. Here the sequenced sample was CD4+ T cells sorted from blood, taken around week 49, from a patient treated with tofacitinib. These receptors came from a human donor with alopecia areata.

This clone appeared once. The V call is TRBV5-4, the J call TRBJ2-1; 7 nucleotides align to TRBD1. V dropped 4 bases and J dropped 7; count of bases not matched to a gene: 5. There are 13 residues in the CDR3. The germline V gene encodes CDR1 SGHNT and CDR2 YYREEE (reference sequence). CDR3 nucleotides: TGTGCCAGCAGCCTGGGACAGCCTAATGAGCAGTTCTTC. It yields the protein CASSLGQPNEQFF.

This clone has more than one count but fewer than ten. The rearrangement joins TRBV7-3 to TRBJ2-5, with 8 bases fitting TRBD1. V shed 5 bases and J 5 bases; nucleotides not matched to a gene: 10. Germline V gene sequence: CDR1 SGHTA, CDR2 FQGTGA. The CDR3 consists of 15 residues. The CDR3 sequence: CASSPDRAKGETQYF. CDR3 DNA sequence: TGTGCCAGCAGCCCGGACAGGGCCAAGGGGGAGACCCAGTACTTC.

This clone came up a few times. This chain uses TRBV9 with TRBJ2-3; the match to TRBD2 covers 11 bases. V lost 4 bases, J lost 1 base, and 5 bases stayed unmatched. The CDR3 totals 16 residues. Germline CDR1 reads SGDLS; CDR2 reads YYNGEE. The CDR3, as DNA: TGTGCCAGCAGCTCCATGACTAGCGGGGGCACAGATACGCAGTATTTT. It specifies CASSSMTSGGTDTQYF.

This clone has a single count. V usage is TRBV5-6 and J usage is TRBJ1-6; D is uncertain. Germline V gene sequence: CDR1 SGHDT, CDR2 YYEEEE. The CDR3 sequence is 16 residues long. Trimming took 3 bases from V and 4 from J, leaving 14 bases between them. The CDR3 reads CASSSSGTAYNSPLHF. DNA for the CDR3: TGTGCCAGCAGCTCATCCGGAACCGCGTATAATTCACCCCTCCACTTT.

The gene calls are TRBV13 and TRBJ2-5; D unclear. The CDR3 covers 13 residues. V was clipped by 5 bases and J by 0 bases, with 7 bases between them. Germline V CDR1 and CDR2: PRHDT, FYEKMQ (reference sequence). CDR3 loop: CASSTGHQETQYF. Here the CDR3 DNA reads TGTGCCAGCAGCACTGGACACCAAGAGACCCAGTACTTC.

This clone was counted between two and nine times. This rearrangement joins TRBV2 to TRBJ1-1; D gene unclear. The length of the CDR3 is 12 residues. Germline V gene lookup returns CDR1 SNHLY and CDR2 FYNNEI. V lost 9 bases to trimming and J lost 2 bases, with 10 bases between them. In DNA, the CDR3 is TGTGCCAGTCAGGACGGCAACACTGAAGCTTTCTTT. The encoded protein is CASQDGNTEAFF.

The chain employs TRBV5-1 and TRBJ1-1; possible D gene TRBD1, 6 bases. CDR1 and CDR2 from the germline V gene are SGHRS and YFSETQ. This CDR3 has 14 residues. Deletions cut 2 bases from V and 1 base from J, with 9 bases between. The CDR3 DNA reads TGCGCCAGCAGCTTTGCAGGGGAGAACACTGAAGCTTTCTTT. It specifies CASSFAGENTEAFF.

The chain has TRBV5-4 and TRBJ2-1, with TRBD2 matching 11 bases. CDR3 length: 18 amino acids. The junction had 13 bases not matched to a gene; V was cut back by 4 bases and J by 4 bases. Germline lookup yields CDR1 SGHNT and CDR2 YYREEE (reference sequence). The CDR3 sequence: CASSPGGSGGARYNEQFF. The CDR3 region has the DNA TGTGCCAGCAGCCCAGGCGGTAGCGGGGGGGCAAGGTACAATGAGCAGTTCTTC.

The genes are TRBV30 and TRBJ1-5; D gene uncertain. The ends were cut back, 2 bases at V and 4 bases at J, with 9 bases in the middle. Germline V gene data show CDR1 as GTSNPN and CDR2 as SVGIG (reference sequence). This CDR3 has 13 amino acids. Written as DNA, the CDR3 is TGTGCCTGGAGTTTTACGGATAATCAGCCCCAGCATTTT. Encoded protein: CAWSFTDNQPQHF.

V is TRBV2 and J is TRBJ2-1; D is uncertain. V lost 2 bases to trimming and J lost 8 bases, with 19 bases between them. In germline, CDR1 is SNHLY, CDR2 FYNNEI. The CDR3 covers 16 residues. CDR3 sequence reads: CASSERRMVPRDEQFF. The CDR3 region has the DNA TGTGCCAGCAGTGAAAGGCGGATGGTTCCCCGGGATGAGCAGTTCTTC.